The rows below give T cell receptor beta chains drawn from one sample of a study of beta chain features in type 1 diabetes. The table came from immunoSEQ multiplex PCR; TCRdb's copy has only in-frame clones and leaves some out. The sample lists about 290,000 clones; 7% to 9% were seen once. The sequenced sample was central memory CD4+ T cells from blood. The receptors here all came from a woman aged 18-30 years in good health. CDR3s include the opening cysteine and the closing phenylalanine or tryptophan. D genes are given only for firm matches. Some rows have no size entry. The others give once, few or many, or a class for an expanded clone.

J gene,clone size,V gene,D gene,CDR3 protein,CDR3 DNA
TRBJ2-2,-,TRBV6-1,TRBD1,CATPRGPANTGELFF,TGTGCCACTCCGAGGGGGCCCGCGAACACCGGGGAGCTGTTTTTT
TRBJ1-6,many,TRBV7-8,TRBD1,CASSLVQGDSPLHF,TGTGCCAGCAGCTTAGTCCAGGGGGACTCACCCCTCCACTTT
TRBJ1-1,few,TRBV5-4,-,CASSPSGPIGYAFF,TGTGCCAGCAGCCCATCGGGGCCTATTGGTTACGCTTTCTTT
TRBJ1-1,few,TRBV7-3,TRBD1,CASSLTIGQGYTEAFF,TGTGCCAGCAGCTTAACGATCGGACAGGGATACACTGAAGCTTTCTTT
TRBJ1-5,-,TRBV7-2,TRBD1,CASSLNRGQRAPQHF,TGTGCCAGCAGCTTAAACAGGGGACAGCGCGCGCCCCAGCATTTT
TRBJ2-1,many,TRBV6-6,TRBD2,CASSRGTSGLFSEQFF,TGTGCCAGCAGTCGGGGGACTAGCGGCCTTTTCTCTGAGCAGTTCTTC
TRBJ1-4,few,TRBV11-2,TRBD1,CASSLGDRDHEKLFF,TGTGCCAGCAGCTTAGGAGACAGGGATCATGAAAAACTGTTTTTT
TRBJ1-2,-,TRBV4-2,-,CASSQHPIFRVSGYTF,TGTGCCAGCAGCCAACACCCTATCTTCAGGGTGTCTGGCTACACCTTC
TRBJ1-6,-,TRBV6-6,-,CASSAGHDSPLHF,TGTGCCAGCAGTGCAGGGCATGATTCACCCCTCCACTTT
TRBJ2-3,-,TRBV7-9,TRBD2,CASSLLAGGPGDTQYF,TGTGCCAGCAGCTTATTAGCGGGAGGGCCCGGAGATACGCAGTATTTT
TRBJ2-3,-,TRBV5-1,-,CASSLEVDLDTQYF,TGCGCCAGCAGCTTGGAAGTTGATTTAGATACGCAGTATTTT
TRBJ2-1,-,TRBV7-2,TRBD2,CASSFIAGGQFEQFF,TGTGCCAGCAGCTTCATAGCGGGGGGTCAGTTTGAGCAGTTCTTC